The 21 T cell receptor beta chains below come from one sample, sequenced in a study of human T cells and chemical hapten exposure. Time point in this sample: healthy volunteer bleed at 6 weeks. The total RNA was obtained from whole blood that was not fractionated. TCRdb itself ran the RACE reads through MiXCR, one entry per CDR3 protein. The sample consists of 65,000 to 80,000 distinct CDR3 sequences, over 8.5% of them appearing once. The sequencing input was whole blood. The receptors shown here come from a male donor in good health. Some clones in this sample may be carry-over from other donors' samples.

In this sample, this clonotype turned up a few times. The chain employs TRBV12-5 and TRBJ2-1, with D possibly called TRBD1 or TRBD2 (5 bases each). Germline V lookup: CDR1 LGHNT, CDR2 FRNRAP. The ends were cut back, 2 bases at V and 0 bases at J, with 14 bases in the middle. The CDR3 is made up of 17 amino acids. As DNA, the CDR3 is TGTGCTAGTGGTTTGCCAAGATGGGGGAGCTCCTACAATGAGCAGTTCTTC. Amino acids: CASGLPRWGSSYNEQFF.

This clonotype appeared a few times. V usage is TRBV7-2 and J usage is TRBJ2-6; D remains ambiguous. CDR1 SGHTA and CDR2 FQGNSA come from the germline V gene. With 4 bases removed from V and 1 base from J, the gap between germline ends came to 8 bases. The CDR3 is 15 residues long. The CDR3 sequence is CASSYQISGANVLTF. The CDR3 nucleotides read TGTGCCAGCAGCTATCAGATTTCTGGGGCCAACGTCCTGACTTTC. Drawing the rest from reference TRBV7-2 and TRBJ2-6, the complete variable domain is GAGVSQSPSNKVTEKGKDVELRCDPISGHTALYWYRQSLGQGLEFLIYFQGNSAPDKSGLPSDRFSAERTGGSVSTLTIQRTQQEDSAVYLCASSYQISGANVLTFGAGSRLTVL.

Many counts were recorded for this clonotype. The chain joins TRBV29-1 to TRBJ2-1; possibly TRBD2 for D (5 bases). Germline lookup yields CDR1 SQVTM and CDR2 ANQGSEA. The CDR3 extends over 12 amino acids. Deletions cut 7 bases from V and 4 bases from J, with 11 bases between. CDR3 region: CSDRTGYNEQFF. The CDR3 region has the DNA TGCAGCGACCGGACGGGGTACAATGAGCAGTTCTTC.

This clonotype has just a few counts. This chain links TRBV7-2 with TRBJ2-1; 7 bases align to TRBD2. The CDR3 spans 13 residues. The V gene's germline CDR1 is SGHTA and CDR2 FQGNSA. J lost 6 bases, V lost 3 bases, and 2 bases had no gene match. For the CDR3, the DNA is TGTGCCAGCAGCTTGTCTAGCGGCAATGAGCAGTTCTTC. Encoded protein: CASSLSSGNEQFF. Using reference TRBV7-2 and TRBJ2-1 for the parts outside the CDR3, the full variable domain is GAGVSQSPSNKVTEKGKDVELRCDPISGHTALYWYRQSLGQGLEFLIYFQGNSAPDKSGLPSDRFSAERTGGSVSTLTIQRTQQEDSAVYLCASSLSSGNEQFFGPGTRLTVL.

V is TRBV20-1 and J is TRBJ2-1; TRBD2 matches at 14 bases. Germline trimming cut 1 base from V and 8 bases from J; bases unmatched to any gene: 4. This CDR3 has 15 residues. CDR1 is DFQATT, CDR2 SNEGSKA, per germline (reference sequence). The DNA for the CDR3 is TGCAGTGCTAGAGCGACTAGCGGGAGGGGTGATGAGCAGTTCTTC. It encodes CSARATSGRGDEQFF.

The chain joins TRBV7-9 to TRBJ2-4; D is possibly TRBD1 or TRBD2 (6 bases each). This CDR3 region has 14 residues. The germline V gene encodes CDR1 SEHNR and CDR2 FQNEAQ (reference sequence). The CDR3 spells CSNQGRLAKNIQYF. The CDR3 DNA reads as TGTTCGAACCAGGGGAGGTTAGCCAAAAACATTCAGTACTTC.

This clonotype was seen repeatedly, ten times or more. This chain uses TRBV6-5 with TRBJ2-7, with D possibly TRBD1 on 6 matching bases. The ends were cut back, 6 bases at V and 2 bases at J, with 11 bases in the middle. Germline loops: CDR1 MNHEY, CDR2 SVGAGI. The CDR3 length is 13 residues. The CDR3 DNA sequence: TGTGCCAGCAGGTTAGCAGGGGCCTACGAGCAGTACTTC. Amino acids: CASRLAGAYEQYF.

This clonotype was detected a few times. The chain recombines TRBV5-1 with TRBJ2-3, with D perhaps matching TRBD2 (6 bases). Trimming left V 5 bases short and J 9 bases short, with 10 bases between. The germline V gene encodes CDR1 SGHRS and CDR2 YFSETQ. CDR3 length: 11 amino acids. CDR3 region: CASSPGLTQYF. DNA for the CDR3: TGCGCCAGCAGTCCCGGACTAACGCAGTATTTT. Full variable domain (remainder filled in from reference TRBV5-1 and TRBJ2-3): KAGVTQTPRYLIKTRGQQVTLSCSPISGHRSVSWYQQTPGQGLQFLFEYFSETQRNKGNFPGRFSGRQFSNSRSEMNVSTLELGDSALYLCASSPGLTQYFGPGTRLTVL.

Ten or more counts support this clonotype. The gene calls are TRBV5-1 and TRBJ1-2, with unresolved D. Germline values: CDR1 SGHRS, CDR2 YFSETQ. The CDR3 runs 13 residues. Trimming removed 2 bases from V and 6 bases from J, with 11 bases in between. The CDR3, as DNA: TGCGCCAGCAGCTTTGGCGGGTCGGATGGCTACACCTTC. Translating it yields CASSFGGSDGYTF.

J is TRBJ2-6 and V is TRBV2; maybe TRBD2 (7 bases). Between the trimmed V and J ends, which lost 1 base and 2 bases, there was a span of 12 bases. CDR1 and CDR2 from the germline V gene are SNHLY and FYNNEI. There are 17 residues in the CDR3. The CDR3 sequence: CASSEDEGGTGANVLTF. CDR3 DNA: TGTGCCAGCAGTGAAGATGAGGGGGGGACTGGGGCCAACGTCCTGACTTTC.

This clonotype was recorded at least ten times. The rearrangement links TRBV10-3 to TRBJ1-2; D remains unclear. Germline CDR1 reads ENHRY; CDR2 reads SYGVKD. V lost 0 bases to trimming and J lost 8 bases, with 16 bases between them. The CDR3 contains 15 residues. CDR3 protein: CAISESDNNYVGYTF. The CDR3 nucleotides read TGTGCCATCAGTGAGTCGGATAACAACTACGTGGGCTACACCTTC.

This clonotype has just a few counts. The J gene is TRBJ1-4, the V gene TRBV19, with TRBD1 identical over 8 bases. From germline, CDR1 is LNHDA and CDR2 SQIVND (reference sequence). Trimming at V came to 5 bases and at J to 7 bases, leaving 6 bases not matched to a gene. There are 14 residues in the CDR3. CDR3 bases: TGTGCCAGTAGTGTATCCGGGACAGGTGAAAAACTGTTTTTT. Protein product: CASSVSGTGEKLFF.

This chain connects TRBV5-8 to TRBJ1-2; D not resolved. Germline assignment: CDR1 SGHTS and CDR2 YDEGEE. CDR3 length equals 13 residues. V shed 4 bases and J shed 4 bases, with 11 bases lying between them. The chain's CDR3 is CASSAGLIYGYTF. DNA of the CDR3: TGTGCCAGCAGCGCCGGATTAATCTATGGCTACACCTTC. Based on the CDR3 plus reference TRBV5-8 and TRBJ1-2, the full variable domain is EAGVTQSPTHLIKTRGQQATLRCSPISGHTSVYWYQQALGLGLQFLLWYDEGEERNRGNFPPRFSGRQFPNYSSELNVNALELEDSALYLCASSAGLIYGYTFGSGTRLTVV.

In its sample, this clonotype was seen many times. In nucleotides, the CDR3 is TGTGCCAGCAGTTATTCTTCTAGCTTAAATTACAATGAGCAGTTCTTC. It yields the protein CASSYSSSLNYNEQFF. J is TRBJ2-1 and V is TRBV6-6; TRBD2 is a possible D gene (5 bases). V was clipped by 3 bases and J by 4 bases, with 16 bases between them. In germline, CDR1 is MNHNY, CDR2 SVGAGI (reference sequence). The CDR3 is made up of 16 amino acids.

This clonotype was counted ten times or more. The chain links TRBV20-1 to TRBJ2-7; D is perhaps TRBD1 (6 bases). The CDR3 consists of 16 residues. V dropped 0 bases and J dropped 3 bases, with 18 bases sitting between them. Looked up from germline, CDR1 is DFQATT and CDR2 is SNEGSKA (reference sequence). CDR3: CSARDSGRTVGYEQYF. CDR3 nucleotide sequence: TGCAGTGCTAGAGATTCGGGAAGGACAGTGGGCTACGAGCAGTACTTC.

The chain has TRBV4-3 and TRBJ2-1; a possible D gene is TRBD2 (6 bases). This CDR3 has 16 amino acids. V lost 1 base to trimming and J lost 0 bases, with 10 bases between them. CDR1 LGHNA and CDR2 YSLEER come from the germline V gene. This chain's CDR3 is CASSQGRESSYNEQFF. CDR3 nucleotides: TGCGCCAGCAGCCAAGGCCGGGAGAGCTCCTACAATGAGCAGTTCTTC.

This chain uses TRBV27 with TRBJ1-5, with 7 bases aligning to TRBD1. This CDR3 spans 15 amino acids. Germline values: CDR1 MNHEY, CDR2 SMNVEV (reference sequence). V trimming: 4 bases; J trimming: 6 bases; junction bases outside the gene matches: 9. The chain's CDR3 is CASSSLDREGQPQHF. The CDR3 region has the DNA TGTGCCAGCAGTTCTCTCGACAGGGAGGGTCAGCCCCAGCATTTT.

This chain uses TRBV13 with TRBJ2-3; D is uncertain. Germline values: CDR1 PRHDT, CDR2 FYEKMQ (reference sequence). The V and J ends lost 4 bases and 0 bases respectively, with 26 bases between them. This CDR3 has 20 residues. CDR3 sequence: CASSSYTRKSGRSSTDTQYF. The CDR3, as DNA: TGTGCCAGCAGCTCCTATACCCGAAAATCTGGACGGAGTAGCACAGATACGCAGTATTTT. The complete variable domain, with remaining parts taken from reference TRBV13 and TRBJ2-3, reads AAGVIQSPRHLIKEKRETATLKCYPIPRHDTVYWYQQGPGQDPQFLISFYEKMQSDKGSIPDRFSAQQFSDYHSELNMSSLELGDSALYFCASSSYTRKSGRSSTDTQYFGPGTRLTVL.

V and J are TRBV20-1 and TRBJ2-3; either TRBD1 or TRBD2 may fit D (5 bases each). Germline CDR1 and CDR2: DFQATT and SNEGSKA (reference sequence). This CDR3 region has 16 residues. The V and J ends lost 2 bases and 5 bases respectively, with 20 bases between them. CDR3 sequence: CSARFLRDPKRDTQYF. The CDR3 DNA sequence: TGCAGTGCTAGATTCCTCCGGGACCCCAAGAGAGATACGCAGTATTTT.

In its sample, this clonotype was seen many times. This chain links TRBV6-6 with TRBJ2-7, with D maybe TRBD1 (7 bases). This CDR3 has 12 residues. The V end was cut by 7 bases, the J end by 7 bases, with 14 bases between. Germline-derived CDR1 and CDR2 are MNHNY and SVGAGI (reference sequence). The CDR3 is CASTYPGGEQYF. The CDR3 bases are TGTGCCAGCACCTACCCAGGGGGGGAGCAGTACTTC.

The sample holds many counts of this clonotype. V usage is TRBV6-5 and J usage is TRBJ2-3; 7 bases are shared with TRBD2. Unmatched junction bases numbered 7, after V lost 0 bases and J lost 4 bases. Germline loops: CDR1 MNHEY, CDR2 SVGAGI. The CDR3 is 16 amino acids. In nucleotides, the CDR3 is TGTGCCAGCAGTTACTCCGGGGCGGGGGTGGCAGATACGCAGTATTTT. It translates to CASSYSGAGVADTQYF.